What follows is one T cell receptor beta chain and its context. The target antigen is unknown. Primers included in the PCR were 60 Vbeta and 13 Jbeta primers. Only in-frame clones appear in the TCRdb table, and some are missing; sequencing was by immunoSEQ multiplex PCR. The sample contains over 150,000 clones, roughly two thirds of which appear only once. These data belong to a study of cytomegalovirus exposure and HLA in healthy donors. Study results and limitations: About 87% or about 30% of the time was how often most TCR beta V segments were productive, according to an earlier analysis. Within the data, a cluster of highly shared sequence variants was likely a sequencing artifact.

The CDR3 is 15 residues long. In germline, CDR1 is SEHNR, CDR2 FQNEAQ (reference sequence). The V gene lost 1 base and the J gene lost 0 bases, with 8 bases spanning the gap. Sample: PBMCs. The V and J genes are TRBV7-9 and TRBJ2-3; D is uncertain. This TCR was sampled from a woman between 18 and 30 years old in good health and CMV-seropositive. DNA of the CDR3: TGTGCCAGCAGCTTAGGTTTGACTAGCACAGATACGCAGTATTTT. Encoded protein: CASSLGLTSTDTQYF.